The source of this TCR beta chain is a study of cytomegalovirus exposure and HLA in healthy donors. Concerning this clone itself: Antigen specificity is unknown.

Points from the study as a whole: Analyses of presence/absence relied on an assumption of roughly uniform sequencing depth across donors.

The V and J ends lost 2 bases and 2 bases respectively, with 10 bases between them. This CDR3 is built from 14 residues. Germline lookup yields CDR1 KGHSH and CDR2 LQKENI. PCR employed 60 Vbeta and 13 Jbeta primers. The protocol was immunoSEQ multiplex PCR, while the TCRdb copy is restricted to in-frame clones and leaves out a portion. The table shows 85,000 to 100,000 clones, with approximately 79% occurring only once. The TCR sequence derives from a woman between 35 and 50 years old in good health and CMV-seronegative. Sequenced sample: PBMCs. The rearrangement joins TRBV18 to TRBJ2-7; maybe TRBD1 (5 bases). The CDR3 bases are TGTGCCAGCTCACCAGTGGACAACACCTACGAGCAGTACTTC. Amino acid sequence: CASSPVDNTYEQYF.